A single sample gave rise to the 19 T cell receptor beta chains below, sequenced in a study of blood T cell repertoires in COVID-19. Some clones are missing from TCRdb's copy, which holds only in-frame ones; the method was immunoSEQ multiplex PCR. The sample holds about 250,000 clones, approximately 81% seen once. The sequencing input was peripheral blood. The origin of the receptors is a woman of 80 years or more with acute or convalescent COVID-19.

This clone was found a few times. The chain joins TRBV19 to TRBJ2-7; the match to TRBD2 covers 8 bases. CDR3 size: 15 residues. The V gene end was trimmed by 7 bases and the J gene end by 2 bases; junction bases not matched to a gene: 10. Germline V gene data show CDR1 as LNHDA and CDR2 as SQIVND (reference sequence). CDR3 loop: CASKMSSGSTYEQYF. CDR3 in DNA: TGTGCCAGTAAAATGTCTAGCGGGTCGACCTACGAGCAGTACTTC.

This chain joins TRBV7-6 and TRBJ2-3; TRBD1 matches 8 bases. V was clipped by 3 bases and J by 6 bases; unmatched bases: 14. The CDR3 length is 17 residues. The V gene's germline CDR1 is SGHVS and CDR2 FNYEAQ. The CDR3 sequence: CASSLGQNQGAGDTQYF. CDR3 bases: TGTGCCAGCAGCTTGGGACAAAACCAGGGGGCTGGGGATACGCAGTATTTT.

The chain carries TRBV7-9 and TRBJ2-5; D may be TRBD1 (6 bases). With 5 bases removed from V and 1 base from J, the gap between germline ends came to 14 bases. The CDR3 extends over 15 amino acids. CDR1 is SEHNR and CDR2 is FQNEAQ in the germline V gene (reference sequence). CDR3 nucleotide sequence: TGTGCCAGCAGCCCCGCGACAGGCGGCCAAGAGACCCAGTACTTC. This translates into CASSPATGGQETQYF.

The rearrangement joins TRBV24-1 to TRBJ2-1; 9 positions agree with TRBD2. This CDR3 is 17 amino acids long. The germline CDR1 and CDR2 sequences are KGHDR and SFDVKD. The ends lost 3 bases at V and 3 bases at J; junction bases unmatched: 8. CDR3 residues: CATSDGTGLADYNEQFF. Here the CDR3 DNA reads TGTGCCACCAGTGATGGAACGGGACTAGCAGACTACAATGAGCAGTTCTTC.

The genes are TRBV5-1 and TRBJ1-6; D may be TRBD1 (5 bases). There are 13 residues in the CDR3. V was pared by 0 bases and J by 14 bases, with 12 bases between. CDR1 is SGHRS, CDR2 YFSETQ, per germline. CDR3 sequence (DNA): TGCGCCAGCAGCTTGGCCGGCAGGGAAACCCTCCACTTT. This translates into CASSLAGRETLHF. The entire variable domain, with the rest obtained from reference TRBV5-1 and TRBJ1-6, is as follows: KAGVTQTPRYLIKTRGQQVTLSCSPISGHRSVSWYQQTPGQGLQFLFEYFSETQRNKGNFPGRFSGRQFSNSRSEMNVSTLELGDSALYLCASSLAGRETLHFGNGTRLTVT.

The chain employs TRBV11-2 and TRBJ2-1, with D maybe TRBD1 (8 bases). Germline V gene sequence: CDR1 SGHAT, CDR2 FQNNGV. Trimming took off 5 bases at V and 10 bases at J, with 15 bases between the two ends. This CDR3 spans 13 amino acids. CDR3 region: CASSLQGGREQFF. In DNA form, the CDR3 reads TGTGCCAGCAGCCTACAGGGGGGGCGCGAGCAGTTCTTC. The full variable domain, with the rest looked up from reference TRBV11-2 and TRBJ2-1, is EAGVAQSPRYKIIEKRQSVAFWCNPISGHATLYWYQQILGQGPKLLIQFQNNGVVDDSQLPKDRFSAERLKGVDSTLKIQPAKLEDSAVYLCASSLQGGREQFFGPGTRLTVL.

The chain couples TRBV6-5 to TRBJ1-1; 9 positions match TRBD1. CDR1 and CDR2 (germline): MNHEY, SVGAGI. The CDR3 has 15 amino acids. V lost 5 bases, J lost 3 bases, and 7 bases stayed unmatched. CDR3 sequence (DNA): TGTGCCAGCAGTCACAGGGGGCGCTCCTACACTGAAGCTTTCTTT. This gives the protein CASSHRGRSYTEAFF.

The chain uses TRBV27 and TRBJ2-7, with D maybe TRBD1 (6 bases). The germline V gene has CDR1 MNHEY and CDR2 SMNVEV (reference sequence). This CDR3 contains 15 residues. Trimming stripped 3 bases from V and 0 bases from J, with 12 bases between. The DNA of the CDR3 is TGTGCCAGCAGTTTGTCGGGACAAGCCTCCTACGAGCAGTACTTC. Its protein is CASSLSGQASYEQYF.

The genes are TRBV10-1 and TRBJ2-5, with a weak D call TRBD1 (5 bases). CDR3 size: 15 residues. V lost 0 bases, J lost 4 bases, and 12 bases lay in between. Germline V CDR1 and CDR2: WNHNN, SYGVQD (reference sequence). CDR3: CASSESVGTGETQYF. DNA for the CDR3: TGCGCCAGCAGTGAGTCTGTCGGTACAGGAGAGACCCAGTACTTC.

The gene calls are TRBV5-1 and TRBJ2-5; D remains ambiguous. V lost 4 bases and J lost 2, with 6 bases in between. CDR1 and CDR2 from the germline V gene are SGHRS and YFSETQ. The CDR3 contains 12 residues. CDR3 amino acids: CASSRFQETQYF. The CDR3 DNA reads TGCGCCAGCAGCCGTTTTCAAGAGACCCAGTACTTC. Full variable domain (missing parts from reference TRBV5-1 and TRBJ2-5): KAGVTQTPRYLIKTRGQQVTLSCSPISGHRSVSWYQQTPGQGLQFLFEYFSETQRNKGNFPGRFSGRQFSNSRSEMNVSTLELGDSALYLCASSRFQETQYFGPGTRLLVL.

The chain is built from TRBV7-2 and TRBJ2-2; no clear D gene. This CDR3 contains 15 residues. V shed 0 bases and J shed 3 bases, with 8 bases lying between them. The germline gives CDR1 SGHTA, CDR2 FQGNSA. CDR3 residues: CASSLARLYTGELFF. In DNA form, the CDR3 reads TGTGCCAGCAGCTTAGCGCGACTTTACACCGGGGAGCTGTTTTTT.

This rearrangement joins TRBV29-1 to TRBJ1-2; 10 nucleotides line up with TRBD1. Germline V gives CDR1 SQVTM, CDR2 ANQGSEA. The length of the CDR3 is 13 residues. With V trimmed by 6 bases and J by 8 bases, 9 bases remained unmatched. The CDR3 loop is CSVLRTGGAGYTF. The CDR3, as DNA: TGCAGCGTACTCAGGACAGGGGGTGCGGGCTACACCTTC.

This clone was detected only once. The chain couples TRBV14 to TRBJ2-1; D ambiguous. The CDR3 length is 17 residues. Looked up from germline, CDR1 is SGHDN and CDR2 is FVKESK. Trimming stripped 0 bases from V and 4 bases from J, with 16 bases between. CDR3 protein: CASSQDYHFREYNEQFF. The CDR3 DNA reads TGTGCCAGCAGCCAAGATTACCACTTTCGAGAGTACAATGAGCAGTTCTTC.

The rearrangement joins TRBV5-8 to TRBJ1-4; weak D call: TRBD1 (6 bases). The CDR3 length is 14 residues. Germline loops: CDR1 SGHTS, CDR2 YDEGEE. Deletions cut 2 bases from V and 3 bases from J, with 8 bases between. DNA for the CDR3: TGTGCCAGCAGCTTACAGGGTGCTAATGAAAAACTGTTTTTT. Encoded protein: CASSLQGANEKLFF.

The chain joins TRBV10-3 to TRBJ1-6, with a tentative D call TRBD1 (5 bases). Germline V gene data show CDR1 as ENHRY and CDR2 as SYGVKD. V was cut by 2 bases and J by 9 bases, with 14 bases left in between. The CDR3 loop spans 15 amino acids. The CDR3 region is CAISETGTSGSPLHF. DNA of the CDR3: TGTGCCATCAGTGAGACCGGGACTTCAGGTTCACCCCTCCACTTT.

J is TRBJ2-5 and V is TRBV19; 9 bases are shared with TRBD2. Germline CDR1 reads LNHDA; CDR2 reads SQIVND (reference sequence). V shed 5 bases, J shed 5 bases, and the junction held 6 bases outside the gene matches. The CDR3 sequence is 14 residues long. CDR3 in amino acids: CASSGSGSVETQYF. The CDR3 DNA is TGTGCCAGTAGTGGTAGCGGGAGTGTGGAGACCCAGTACTTC.

This clone was counted a few times. V and J are TRBV4-2 and TRBJ1-1, with D hard to call. CDR1 is LGHNA, CDR2 YNFKEQ, per germline. This CDR3 contains 13 residues. Trimming left V 6 bases short and J 0 bases short, with 8 bases between. The CDR3 loop is CASRLTLNTEAFF. In DNA, the CDR3 is TGTGCCAGCAGGCTTACACTGAACACTGAAGCTTTCTTT.

This clone has a handful of counts. The gene calls are TRBV11-2 and TRBJ1-1, with 9 bases identical to TRBD1. Trimming at V came to 3 bases and at J to 3 bases, leaving 5 bases not matched to a gene. Germline CDR1 is SGHAT and CDR2 is FQNNGV. The CDR3 is 15 residues long. This CDR3 reads CASSLDRGAHTEAFF. The CDR3 nucleotides are TGTGCCAGCAGCTTGGACAGGGGTGCGCACACTGAAGCTTTCTTT.

The chain recombines TRBV5-1 with TRBJ1-1; 7 nucleotides match TRBD1. CDR1 is SGHRS and CDR2 is YFSETQ in the germline V gene. With 4 bases clipped from V and 0 bases from J, the junction kept 9 bases outside the gene matches. This CDR3 has 16 residues. The CDR3 loop is CASSPEGGEVNTEAFF. The CDR3 DNA reads as TGCGCCAGCAGCCCCGAAGGGGGCGAGGTGAACACTGAAGCTTTCTTT.